Detailed here is one T cell receptor beta chain. Arm-PCR of CDR3 regions and iRepertoire HTBI primers were used to build TCR beta libraries. MiXCR, run by TCRdb on the multiplex PCR reads, gives a single entry per CDR3 protein. The table has 600,000 to 850,000 distinct CDR3 sequences, about 30% seen once. V shed 6 bases and J shed 5 bases, with 10 bases lying between them. The CDR3 loop spans 12 amino acids. The data originate from a study of regulatory T cells in long-lasting Graves disease. Documented time point: persistent/refractory GD, antithyroid drugs over 5 years with positive TRAb. Construction of the TCR library relied on RNA isolated from PBMCs.

Material: peripheral blood mononuclear cells (PBMCs), obtained when the disease was refractory, from a patient treated with antithyroid drugs. This sequence originates from a female donor with Graves disease. The chain has TRBV12-3 or TRBV12-4 and TRBJ1-1; no firm D call. Here the CDR3 DNA reads TGTGCCAGCAGGATTGGGAGGACTGAAGCTTTCTTT. As protein: CASRIGRTEAFF.